A single TCR beta chain is shown here with its context. Trimming took 0 bases from V and 8 from J, leaving 11 bases between them. The CDR3 runs to 14 residues. From germline, CDR1 is SEHNR and CDR2 FQNEAQ (reference sequence). Sample treatment: oral pan-JAK inhibitor, 5-10 mg twice daily. The data stem from a study of CD8+ T cells in alopecia areata. Extraction and reverse transcription of RNA yielded cDNA as the sequencing template. The table came from immunoSEQ multiplex PCR; TCRdb's copy has only in-frame clones and leaves some out. The sample holds around 210,000 clones, about 64% seen once. Source: CD4+ T cells sorted from blood, taken at week 4, from a patient treated with tofacitinib. This TCR was sampled from a human donor with alopecia areata. The chain combines TRBV7-9 with TRBJ1-3, with D unclear. The CDR3 DNA reads TGTGCCAGCAGCTTAGCCGGGAAGGACGACACCATATATTTT. Translation gives CASSLAGKDDTIYF. The entire variable domain, with the rest obtained from reference TRBV7-9 and TRBJ1-3, is as follows: DTGVSQNPRHKITKRGQNVTFRCDPISEHNRLYWYRQTLGQGPEFLTYFQNEAQLEKSRLLSDRFSAERPKGSFSTLEIQRTEQGDSAMYLCASSLAGKDDTIYFGEGSWLTVV.